Presented here are 20 T cell receptor beta chains from one specimen sequenced in a study of cytomegalovirus exposure and HLA in healthy donors. In the PCR, 60 Vbeta and 13 Jbeta primers were used. The table came from immunoSEQ multiplex PCR; TCRdb's copy has only in-frame clones and leaves some out. Among roughly 140,000 clones listed, 64% were seen once. The sequencing input was PBMCs. The receptors shown here come from a woman younger than 45 in good health and CMV-seropositive.

Comments on this clone: One end of the junction does not line up with germline, which may come from a read error. V usage is TRBV6-5 and J usage is TRBJ1-5, with D possibly TRBD1 on 6 matching bases. Germline values: CDR1 MNHEY, CDR2 SVGAGI. The CDR3 contains 13 residues. CDR3: CASSPDPLQGRQF. The CDR3 region has the DNA TGTGCCAGCAGCCCCGACCCCTTACAGGGACGGCAATTT.

This clone has only a few counts. This chain uses TRBV5-4 with TRBJ1-2, with 8 bases matching TRBD1. Germline V gives CDR1 SGHNT, CDR2 YYREEE (reference sequence). This CDR3 comprises 13 residues. Losses at the gene ends were 2 bases for V and 7 bases for J; bases not matched to a gene: 4. CDR3 nucleotides: TGTGCCAGCAGCTTACAGGGGGTGGCTGGCTACACCTTC. This sequence encodes CASSLQGVAGYTF.

The CDR3 loop is CASSLPDRGNEKLFF. In DNA, the CDR3 is TGCGCCAGCAGCCTGCCTGACAGGGGTAATGAAAAACTGTTTTTT. The V and J genes are TRBV5-1 and TRBJ1-4; 8 bases match TRBD1. Losses at the gene ends were 4 bases for V and 4 bases for J; bases not matched to a gene: 6. Germline lookup yields CDR1 SGHRS and CDR2 YFSETQ. CDR3 length: 15 amino acids.

This rearrangement joins TRBV5-4 to TRBJ1-2; 8 positions agree with TRBD1. The CDR3 is 14 residues long. V was clipped by 4 bases and J by 8 bases; unmatched bases: 10. CDR1 SGHNT and CDR2 YYREEE come from the germline V gene (reference sequence). The CDR3 DNA is TGTGCCAGCAGCCCGGACAGGGAAACAGTCGGCTACACCTTC. Translating it yields CASSPDRETVGYTF. Drawing the rest from reference TRBV5-4 and TRBJ1-2, the complete variable domain is ETGVTQSPTHLIKTRGQQVTLRCSSQSGHNTVSWYQQALGQGPQFIFQYYREEENGRGNFPPRFSGLQFPNYSSELNVNALELDDSALYLCASSPDRETVGYTFGSGTRLTVV.

This chain uses TRBV5-5 with TRBJ1-1, with a weak D call TRBD1 (5 bases). CDR1 and CDR2 (germline): SGHKS, YYEKEE (reference sequence). This CDR3 is 13 amino acids long. Trimming removed 4 bases at V and 7 bases at J, with 14 bases between. The DNA for the CDR3 is TGTGCCAGCAGCAAGGAAGGGGATGATGAAGCTTTCTTT. Residues: CASSKEGDDEAFF.

In its sample, this clone is medium-sized (0.01 to 0.1%). V and J are TRBV5-6 and TRBJ2-6, with D unresolved. There are 15 residues in the CDR3. Germline assignment: CDR1 SGHDT and CDR2 YYEEEE. With 1 base removed from V and 0 bases from J, the gap between germline ends came to 5 bases. The CDR3, as DNA: TGTGCCAGCAGCTTGTATAACTCTGGGGCCAACGTCCTGACTTTC. The encoded protein is CASSLYNSGANVLTF.

This clone came up once. V usage is TRBV2 and J usage is TRBJ1-1; TRBD1 agrees at 9 bases. CDR1 and CDR2 from the germline V gene are SNHLY and FYNNEI. The CDR3 length is 14 residues. J gave up 1 base and V 6 bases, and 3 bases lay outside the gene matches. The CDR3 sequence is CASRADRGNTEAFF. The DNA for the CDR3 is TGTGCCAGCAGGGCGGACAGGGGGAACACTGAAGCTTTCTTT.

A word on this clone: This CDR3 is also generated by other DNA sequences in the sample. This chain joins TRBV19 and TRBJ2-1; 11 nucleotides align to TRBD2. Germline V gives CDR1 LNHDA, CDR2 SQIVND (reference sequence). The CDR3 contains 15 residues. J gave up 7 bases and V 1 base, and 3 bases lay outside the gene matches. CDR3 DNA: TGTGCCAGTAGTATAGGTACTAGCGGGAGTAATGAGCAGTTCTTC. Its translation: CASSIGTSGSNEQFF.

The chain's CDR3 is CASRGREKLFF. The DNA of the CDR3 is TGTGCCAGCAGGGGCCGTGAAAAACTGTTTTTT. The rearrangement links TRBV28 to TRBJ1-4; D unclear. Trimming pared 6 bases from V and 7 bases from J, leaving 6 bases between. The germline V gene has CDR1 MDHEN and CDR2 SYDVKM. The CDR3 is made up of 11 amino acids.

This clone was found a few times. The V gene is TRBV9, the J gene TRBJ2-3, with TRBD2 identical over 9 bases. The J segment lost 10 bases and the V segment lost 6 bases, leaving 12 bases of the junction unmatched. This CDR3 contains 14 residues. The germline CDR1 and CDR2 sequences are SGDLS and YYNGEE. The DNA for the CDR3 is TGTGCCAGCACGGGGGGTAGCGGGGGAGGTGCGCAGTATTTT. Residues: CASTGGSGGGAQYF. The full variable domain, its missing parts supplied by reference TRBV9 and TRBJ2-3, is DSGVTQTPKHLITATGQRVTLRCSPRSGDLSVYWYQQSLDQGLQFLIQYYNGEERAKGNILERFSAQQFPDLHSELNLSSLELGDSALYFCASTGGSGGGAQYFGPGTRLTVL.

CDR3 coding DNA: TGTGCCTGGAGTGCGGGGGTGGGGACTGAAGCTTTCTTT. Amino acids: CAWSAGVGTEAFF. The genes are TRBV30 and TRBJ1-1, with D possibly matching TRBD1 (5 bases). The CDR3 is made up of 13 amino acids. The germline V and J ends were trimmed by 1 base and 5 bases, with 11 bases remaining between them. Germline values: CDR1 GTSNPN, CDR2 SVGIG (reference sequence).

V is TRBV27 and J is TRBJ2-7; 8 nucleotides align to TRBD1. CDR3 length: 20 amino acids. With 6 bases clipped from V and 3 bases from J, the junction kept 25 bases outside the gene matches. Per the germline V gene, CDR1 is MNHEY and CDR2 is SMNVEV (reference sequence). In nucleotides, the CDR3 is TGTGCCAGCAGCCCCGAACGGGGGACAGGCGCTTTAGAAAAATACTACGAGCAGTACTTC. Protein product: CASSPERGTGALEKYYEQYF.

V and J are TRBV2 and TRBJ2-1, with 10 bases lining up with TRBD2. The CDR3 totals 12 residues. Germline V gene lookup returns CDR1 SNHLY and CDR2 FYNNEI. After removal of 7 bases from V and 10 bases from J, the junction contained 4 bases not matched to a gene. The CDR3 DNA reads TGTGCCAGCAACGGACTAGCGGCAGAGCAGTTCTTC. Amino acids: CASNGLAAEQFF.

The CDR3 DNA follows: TGTGCCAGCAGCGTTAGCGGGGGGGCCCAAGAGACCCAGTACTTC. Protein: CASSVSGGAQETQYF. This rearrangement joins TRBV9 to TRBJ2-5; 11 bases align to TRBD2. The germline V gene encodes CDR1 SGDLS and CDR2 YYNGEE. The CDR3 has 15 residues. V shed 2 bases, J shed 1 base, and the junction held 1 base outside the gene matches.

This sequence joins TRBV10-3 and TRBJ1-5, with D uncertain. This CDR3 is built from 17 residues. Between the trimmed V and J ends, which lost 0 bases and 1 base, there was a span of 13 bases. Germline assignment: CDR1 ENHRY and CDR2 SYGVKD. CDR3 protein: CAISESAFGLSNQPQHF. The CDR3, as DNA: TGTGCCATCAGTGAGTCAGCGTTCGGGTTAAGCAATCAGCCCCAGCATTTT.

The chain joins TRBV6-1 to TRBJ1-2, with TRBD1 matching over 8 bases. Looked up from germline, CDR1 is MNHNS and CDR2 is SASEGT. Germline trimming cut 2 bases from V and 6 bases from J; bases unmatched to any gene: 11. The length of the CDR3 is 16 residues. CDR3 sequence (DNA): TGTGCCAGCAGTGAACGGGGAGAGACAGGGGCCCATGGCTACACCTTC. It encodes CASSERGETGAHGYTF.

The rearrangement uses TRBV5-1 and TRBJ1-1; a possible D gene is TRBD1 (5 bases). The CDR3 extends over 15 amino acids. Germline V CDR1 and CDR2: SGHRS, YFSETQ. With 5 bases removed from V and 0 bases from J, the gap between germline ends came to 14 bases. The CDR3 region has the DNA TGCGCCAGCAGTTCAAGCCAGGGCCTGAACACTGAAGCTTTCTTT. It translates to CASSSSQGLNTEAFF.

The gene calls are TRBV10-1 and TRBJ2-3, with D tentatively TRBD1 (6 bases). CDR1 and CDR2 from the germline V gene are WNHNN and SYGVQD (reference sequence). Trimming removed 10 bases at V and 2 bases at J, with 34 bases between. The CDR3 is 20 residues long. The CDR3 spells CANFHKSKGEIATNTDTQYF. In DNA form, the CDR3 reads TGCGCCAACTTTCACAAAAGTAAGGGGGAAATAGCCACAAACACAGATACGCAGTATTTT.

The chain combines TRBV6-5 with TRBJ2-7, with a possible D match to TRBD1 (5 bases). Trimming cost V 5 bases and J 3 bases, with 14 bases left between them. The CDR3 sequence is 14 residues long. In germline, CDR1 is MNHEY, CDR2 SVGAGI. For the CDR3, the DNA is TGTGCCAGCAGTCGCCCCGGGCAGGGCTACGAGCAGTACTTC. This translates into CASSRPGQGYEQYF.

This sequence joins TRBV9 and TRBJ1-2; TRBD1 might be the D (6 bases). The germline V and J ends were trimmed by 3 bases and 4 bases, with 10 bases remaining between them. Per germline, CDR1 SGDLS and CDR2 YYNGEE. The CDR3 sequence is 13 residues long. The CDR3 sequence: CASSAGHSYGYTF. The CDR3 DNA reads as TGTGCCAGCAGCGCGGGACATTCCTATGGCTACACCTTC.